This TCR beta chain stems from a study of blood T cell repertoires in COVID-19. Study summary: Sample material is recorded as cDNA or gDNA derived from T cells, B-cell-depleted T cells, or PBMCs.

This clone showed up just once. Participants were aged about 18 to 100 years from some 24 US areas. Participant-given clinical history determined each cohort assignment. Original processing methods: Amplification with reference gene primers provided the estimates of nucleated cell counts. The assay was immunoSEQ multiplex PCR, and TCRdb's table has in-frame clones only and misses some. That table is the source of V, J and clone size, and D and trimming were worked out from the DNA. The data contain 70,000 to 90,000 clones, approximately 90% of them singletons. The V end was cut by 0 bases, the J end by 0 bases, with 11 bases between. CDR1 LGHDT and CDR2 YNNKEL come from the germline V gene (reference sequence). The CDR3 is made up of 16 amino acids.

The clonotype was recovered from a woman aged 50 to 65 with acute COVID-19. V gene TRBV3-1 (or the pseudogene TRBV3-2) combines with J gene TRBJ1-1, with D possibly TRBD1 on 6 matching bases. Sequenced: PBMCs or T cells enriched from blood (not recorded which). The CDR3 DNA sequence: TGTGCCAGCAGCCAAGATTTGGGGGCCTTGAACACTGAAGCTTTCTTT. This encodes CASSQDLGALNTEAFF.